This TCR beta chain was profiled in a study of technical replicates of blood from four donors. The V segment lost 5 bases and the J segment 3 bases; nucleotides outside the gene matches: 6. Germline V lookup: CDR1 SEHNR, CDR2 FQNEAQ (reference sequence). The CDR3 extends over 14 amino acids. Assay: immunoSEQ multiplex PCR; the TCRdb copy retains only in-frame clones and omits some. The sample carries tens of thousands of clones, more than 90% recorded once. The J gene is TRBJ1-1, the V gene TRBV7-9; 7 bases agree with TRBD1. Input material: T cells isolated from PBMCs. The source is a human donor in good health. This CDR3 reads CASSATTGYTEAFF. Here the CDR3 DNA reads TGTGCCAGCAGCGCGACGACAGGGTACACTGAAGCTTTCTTT. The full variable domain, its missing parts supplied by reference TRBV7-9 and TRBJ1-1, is DTGVSQNPRHKITKRGQNVTFRCDPISEHNRLYWYRQTLGQGPEFLTYFQNEAQLEKSRLLSDRFSAERPKGSFSTLEIQRTEQGDSAMYLCASSATTGYTEAFFGQGTRLTVV.